This T cell receptor beta chain was found in a study of blood T cell repertoires in COVID-19. Study information: From T cells, B-cell-depleted T cells, or PBMCs came the material, which was cDNA or gDNA.

This table comes from immunoSEQ multiplex PCR, and its TCRdb copy is limited to in-frame clones, with some not included. Of some 220,000 clones in the sample, 70% to 90% were seen once. The V end lost 5 bases, the J end lost 0 bases, and 23 bases lay between the germline ends. Germline V gene lookup returns CDR1 SEHNR and CDR2 FQNEAQ (reference sequence). This CDR3 has 19 amino acids. The sample comprised peripheral blood. The TCR sequence derives from a man in his forties or fifties with COVID-19, enrolled during active disease. The chain links TRBV7-9 to TRBJ2-1; no definite D call. CDR3 amino acids: CASSEPKNTQVNSYNEQFF. The CDR3 coding sequence is TGTGCCAGCAGCGAACCAAAAAATACGCAGGTGAACTCCTACAATGAGCAGTTCTTC.